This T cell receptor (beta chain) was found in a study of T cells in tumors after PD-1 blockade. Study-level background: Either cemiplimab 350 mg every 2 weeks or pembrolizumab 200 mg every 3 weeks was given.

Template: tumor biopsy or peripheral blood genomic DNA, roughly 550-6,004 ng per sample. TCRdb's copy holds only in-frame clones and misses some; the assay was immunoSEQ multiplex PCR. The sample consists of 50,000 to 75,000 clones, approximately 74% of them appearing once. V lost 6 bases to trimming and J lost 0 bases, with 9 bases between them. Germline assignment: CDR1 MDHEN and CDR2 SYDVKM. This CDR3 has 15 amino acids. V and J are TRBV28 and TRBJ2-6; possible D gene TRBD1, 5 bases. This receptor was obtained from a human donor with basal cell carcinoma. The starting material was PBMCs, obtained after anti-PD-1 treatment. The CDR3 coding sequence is TGTGCCAGCAGAGAGGACAACTCTGGGGCCAACGTCCTGACTTTC. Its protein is CASREDNSGANVLTF.